Following are 10 T cell receptor beta chains from one sample sequenced in a study of metastatic and nonmetastatic thyroid tumors. TCRdb re-analyzed the PCR reads through MiXCR. The sample lists roughly 6,900 clones; 29% were seen once. There were no patients who had received any treatment before thyroid surgery. Sequencing was carried out using tumor tissue. The source of these receptors is a female donor with papillary thyroid cancer or a benign thyroid nodule (not recorded which). Some clones in this sample may be carry-over from other donors' samples.

To note about this clone: The junction departs from the called germline gene at one end, perhaps through a read error. This chain connects TRBV20-1 to TRBJ1-6; tentatively, D is TRBD1 (6 bases). Germline lookup yields CDR1 DFQATT and CDR2 SNEGSKA (reference sequence). The length of the CDR3 is 13 residues. The CDR3 nucleotides read TGCAGTGCTATGGGACACCTTAATCCACCCCTCCACTTT. It codes for CSAMGHLNPPLHF.

The chain links TRBV4-1 to TRBJ2-1, with TRBD2 matching over 14 bases. V was pared by 3 bases and J by 6 bases, with 7 bases of the junction left unmatched. CDR1 MGHRA and CDR2 YSYEKL come from the germline V gene. CDR3 length equals 17 residues. The CDR3 is CASSQTSGGAVVNEQFF. CDR3 nucleotides: TGCGCCAGCAGCCAGACTAGCGGGGGGGCGGTGGTCAATGAGCAGTTCTTC.

Concerning this clone: The germline gene is not matched at one end of the junction; a read error may be the cause. V and J are TRBV3-1 and TRBJ2-2, with D perhaps matching TRBD2 (6 bases). CDR1 is LGHDT, CDR2 YNNKEL, per germline (reference sequence). CDR3 length: 16 amino acids. Here the CDR3 reads CASSLPDGGRGVELFF. As DNA, the CDR3 is TGCGCCAGCAGCCTCCCCGACGGCGGGCGGGGCGTGGAGCTGTTTTTT. The full variable domain, completed using reference TRBV3-1 and TRBJ2-2, is DTAVSQTPKYLVTQMGNDKSIKCEQNLGHDTMYWYKQDSKKFLKIMFSYNNKELIINETVPNRFSPKSPDKAHLNLHINSLELGDSAVYFCASSLPDGGRGVELFFGEGSRLTVL.

As DNA, the CDR3 is TGTGCCAGCAGTAAGACGGTGTACACTGAAGCTTTCTTT. Translated, it gives CASSKTVYTEAFF. This chain connects TRBV6-1 to TRBJ1-1; D gene ambiguous. V was cut by 5 bases and J by 3 bases, with 10 bases left in between. Germline values: CDR1 MNHNS, CDR2 SASEGT. The CDR3 spans 13 residues.

This clone came up many times. The chain is built from TRBV6-2 or TRBV6-3 and TRBJ1-5; 7 nucleotides match TRBD1. Germline V CDR1 and CDR2: MNHEY, SVGEGT. The CDR3 has 15 amino acids. With 3 bases clipped from V and 4 bases from J, the junction kept 6 bases outside the gene matches. Here the CDR3 DNA reads TGTGCCAGCAGTTATGGGACAGCTAGGAATCAGCCCCAGCATTTT. Its translation is CASSYGTARNQPQHF.

V gene TRBV5-1 combines with J gene TRBJ2-6; D uncertain. V was shortened by 0 bases and J by 0 bases, with 16 bases between the two germline ends. From germline, CDR1 is SGHRS and CDR2 YFSETQ. The CDR3 is 19 amino acids. The CDR3 reads CASSLAGGRRNSGANVLTF. In DNA, the CDR3 is TGCGCCAGCAGCTTGGCCGGTGGCAGAAGAAACTCTGGGGCCAACGTCCTGACTTTC.

In its sample, this clone was seen many times. This specimen includes other DNA sequences encoding the same CDR3. The chain has TRBV7-9 and TRBJ2-5; TRBD2 agrees at 10 bases. The CDR3 runs 17 residues. Per germline, CDR1 SEHNR and CDR2 FQNEAQ (reference sequence). V lost 5 bases to trimming and J lost 7 bases; unmatched junction nucleotides: 16. The CDR3 sequence: CASSGERLAGELGTQYF. The CDR3 nucleotides are TGTGCCAGCAGCGGAGAGAGGCTAGCGGGAGAATTAGGGACCCAGTACTTC.

This clone was recorded once. The chain combines TRBV18 with TRBJ2-3, with 12 bases aligning to TRBD2. Trimming at V came to 1 base and at J to 3 bases, leaving 2 bases not matched to a gene. The CDR3 runs to 16 residues. Germline CDR1 reads KGHSH; CDR2 reads LQKENI. The CDR3 is CASSPQTSGRTDTQYF. CDR3 in DNA: TGTGCCAGCTCACCACAGACTAGCGGGAGAACAGATACGCAGTATTTT.

CDR3 amino acids: CSAFKGLAGVEQYF. The DNA for the CDR3 is TGCAGTGCTTTCAAGGGACTAGCGGGAGTCGAGCAGTACTTC. The V and J genes are TRBV20-1 and TRBJ2-7; 14 nucleotides align to TRBD2. This CDR3 is built from 14 residues. Germline V gene data show CDR1 as DFQATT and CDR2 as SNEGSKA (reference sequence). V was pared by 5 bases and J by 6 bases, with 6 bases of the junction left unmatched.

Comments on this clone: Given the absence of the conserved phenylalanine or tryptophan at the CDR3 end, a read error is likely. This chain joins TRBV6-2 or TRBV6-3 and TRBJ2-2; D is undetermined. This CDR3 spans 14 amino acids. In germline, CDR1 is MNHEY, CDR2 SVGEGT. Trimming cost V 0 bases and J 5 bases, with 7 bases left between them. CDR3 region: CASSYSRSTGELFS. As DNA, the CDR3 is TGTGCCAGCAGTTACTCGAGATCTACCGGGGAGCTGTTTTCT.